This paragraph reports one T cell receptor (beta chain). With 60 Vbeta and 13 Jbeta primers, the PCR was carried out. Libraries were prepared by immunoSEQ multiplex PCR; TCRdb keeps only in-frame clonotypes and omits some of them. This sample carries approximately 120,000 clones, about 81% of them seen once, and the ten largest clones take 1.1%. This sample stems from a study of cytomegalovirus exposure and HLA in healthy donors. Sample: PBMCs. The TCR originated in a woman in her twenties or thirties in good health and CMV-seronegative.

The DNA for the CDR3 is TGTGCGGGGGGGCAGATGAACACTGAAGCTTTCTTT. Translation: CAGGQMNTEAFF. This chain connects TRBV2 to TRBJ1-1, with D perhaps TRBD1 (6 bases). Per germline, CDR1 SNHLY and CDR2 FYNNEI. The CDR3 covers 12 residues. Drawing the rest from reference TRBV2 and TRBJ1-1, the complete variable domain is EPEVTQTPSHQVTQMGQEVILRCVPISNHLYFYWYRQILGQKVEFLVSFYNNEISEKSEIFDDQFSVERPDGSNFTLKIRSTKLEDSAMYFCAGGQMNTEAFFGQGTRLTVV.